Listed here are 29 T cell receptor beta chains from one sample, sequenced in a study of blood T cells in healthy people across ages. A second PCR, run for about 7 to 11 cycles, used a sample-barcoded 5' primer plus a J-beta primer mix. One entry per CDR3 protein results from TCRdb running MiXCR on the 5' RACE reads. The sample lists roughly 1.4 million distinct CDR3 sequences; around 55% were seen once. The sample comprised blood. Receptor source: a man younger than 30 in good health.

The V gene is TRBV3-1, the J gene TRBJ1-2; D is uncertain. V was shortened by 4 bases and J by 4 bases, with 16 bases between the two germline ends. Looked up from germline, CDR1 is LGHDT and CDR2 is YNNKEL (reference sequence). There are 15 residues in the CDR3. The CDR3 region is CASSPRVLPSYGYTF. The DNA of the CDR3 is TGTGCCAGCAGCCCCCGGGTCTTGCCGTCCTATGGCTACACCTTC.

The CDR3 bases are TGTGCCAGCAGCCAAGATAGGGCTAGCGGGGGGGATGAGCAGTTCTTC. Amino acid sequence: CASSQDRASGGDEQFF. V usage is TRBV3-1 and J usage is TRBJ2-1, with 12 bases matching TRBD2. Germline assignment: CDR1 LGHDT and CDR2 YNNKEL (reference sequence). CDR3 length equals 16 residues. V dropped 0 bases and J dropped 8; count of bases not matched to a gene: 5.

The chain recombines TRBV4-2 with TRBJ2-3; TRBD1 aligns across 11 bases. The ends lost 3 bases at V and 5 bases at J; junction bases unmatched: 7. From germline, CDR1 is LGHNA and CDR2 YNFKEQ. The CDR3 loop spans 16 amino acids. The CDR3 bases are TGTGCCAGCAGCCACATCGGACAGGGGGCCAGAGATACGCAGTATTTT. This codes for CASSHIGQGARDTQYF.

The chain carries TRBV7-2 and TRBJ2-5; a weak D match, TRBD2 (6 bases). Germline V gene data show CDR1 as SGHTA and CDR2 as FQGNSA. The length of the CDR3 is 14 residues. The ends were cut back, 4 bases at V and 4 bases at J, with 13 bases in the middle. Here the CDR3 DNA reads TGTGCCAGCAGCTACCCGGACGGGAGAGAGACCCAGTACTTC. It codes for CASSYPDGRETQYF.

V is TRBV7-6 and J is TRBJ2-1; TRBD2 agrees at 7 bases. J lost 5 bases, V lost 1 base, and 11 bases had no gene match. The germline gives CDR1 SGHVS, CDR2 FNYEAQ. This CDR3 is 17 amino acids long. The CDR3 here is CASSLVLRLASHNEQFF. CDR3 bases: TGTGCCAGCAGCTTAGTACTTCGACTAGCTTCCCACAATGAGCAGTTCTTC.

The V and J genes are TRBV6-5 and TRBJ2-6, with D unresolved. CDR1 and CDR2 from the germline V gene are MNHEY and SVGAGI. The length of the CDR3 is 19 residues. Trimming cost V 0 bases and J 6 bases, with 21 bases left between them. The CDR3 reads CASSYSIPEPTLVANVLTF. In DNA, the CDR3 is TGTGCCAGCAGTTACTCGATCCCGGAACCTACTCTGGTGGCCAACGTCCTGACTTTC.

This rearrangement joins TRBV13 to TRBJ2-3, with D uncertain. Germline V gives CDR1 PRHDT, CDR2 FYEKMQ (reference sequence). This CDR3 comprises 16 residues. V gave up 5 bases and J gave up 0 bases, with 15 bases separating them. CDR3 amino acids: CASSPPLGRSTDTQYF. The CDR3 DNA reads TGTGCCAGCAGCCCCCCTCTTGGGCGGAGCACAGATACGCAGTATTTT.

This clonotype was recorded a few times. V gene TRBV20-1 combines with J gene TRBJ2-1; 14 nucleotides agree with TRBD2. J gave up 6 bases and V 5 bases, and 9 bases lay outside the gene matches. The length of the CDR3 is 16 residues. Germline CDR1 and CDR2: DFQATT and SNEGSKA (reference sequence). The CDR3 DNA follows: TGCAGTGCTTTAGACAGGGGGACTAGCGGGAGCAATGAGCAGTTCTTC. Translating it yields CSALDRGTSGSNEQFF.

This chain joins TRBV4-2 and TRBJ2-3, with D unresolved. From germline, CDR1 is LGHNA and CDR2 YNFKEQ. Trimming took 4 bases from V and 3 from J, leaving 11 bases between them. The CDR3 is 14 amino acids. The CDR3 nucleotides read TGTGCCAGCAGCCTCACTACGAGAACAGATACGCAGTATTTT. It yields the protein CASSLTTRTDTQYF.

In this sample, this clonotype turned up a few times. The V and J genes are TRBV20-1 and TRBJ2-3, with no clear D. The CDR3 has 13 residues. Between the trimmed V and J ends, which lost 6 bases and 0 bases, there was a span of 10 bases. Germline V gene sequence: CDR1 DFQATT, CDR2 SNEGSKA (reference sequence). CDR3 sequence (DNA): TGCAGTGCACCGTACGCTAGCACAGATACGCAGTATTTT. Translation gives CSAPYASTDTQYF.

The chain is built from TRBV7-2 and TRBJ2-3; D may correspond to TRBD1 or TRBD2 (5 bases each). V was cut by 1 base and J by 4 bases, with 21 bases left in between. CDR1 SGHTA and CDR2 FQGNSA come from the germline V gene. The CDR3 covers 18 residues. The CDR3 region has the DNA TGTGCCAGCAGCTTAGGAGCCCAGGGTGGACTTGGGGCAGATACGCAGTATTTT. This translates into CASSLGAQGGLGADTQYF. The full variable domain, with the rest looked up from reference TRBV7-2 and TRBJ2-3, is GAGVSQSPSNKVTEKGKDVELRCDPISGHTALYWYRQSLGQGLEFLIYFQGNSAPDKSGLPSDRFSAERTGGSVSTLTIQRTQQEDSAVYLCASSLGAQGGLGADTQYFGPGTRLTVL.

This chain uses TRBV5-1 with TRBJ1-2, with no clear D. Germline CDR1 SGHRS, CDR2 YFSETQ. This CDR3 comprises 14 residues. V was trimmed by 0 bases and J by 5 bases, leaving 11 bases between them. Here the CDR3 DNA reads TGCGCCAGCAGCTTGGTGGTCTCAAATTATGGCTACACCTTC. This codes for CASSLVVSNYGYTF.

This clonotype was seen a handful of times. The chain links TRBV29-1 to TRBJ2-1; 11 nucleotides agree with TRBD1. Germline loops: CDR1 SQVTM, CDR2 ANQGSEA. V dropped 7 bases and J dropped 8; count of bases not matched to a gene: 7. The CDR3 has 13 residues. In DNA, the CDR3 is TGCAGCGCTCGGGACAGGGGGTTTCATGAGCAGTTCTTC. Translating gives CSARDRGFHEQFF.

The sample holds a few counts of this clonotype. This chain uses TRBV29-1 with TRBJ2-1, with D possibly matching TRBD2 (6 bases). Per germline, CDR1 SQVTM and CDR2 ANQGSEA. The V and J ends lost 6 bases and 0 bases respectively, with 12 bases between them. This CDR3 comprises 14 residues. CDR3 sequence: CSVPGLFSYNEQFF. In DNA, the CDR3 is TGCAGCGTACCGGGACTCTTCTCCTACAATGAGCAGTTCTTC.

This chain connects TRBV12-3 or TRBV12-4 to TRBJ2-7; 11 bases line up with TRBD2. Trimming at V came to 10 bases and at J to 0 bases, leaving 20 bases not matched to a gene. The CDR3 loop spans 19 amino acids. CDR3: CAIPLWGVLAGVDSYEQYF. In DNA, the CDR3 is TGTGCCATCCCCTTATGGGGGGTACTAGCGGGAGTGGACTCCTACGAGCAGTACTTC.

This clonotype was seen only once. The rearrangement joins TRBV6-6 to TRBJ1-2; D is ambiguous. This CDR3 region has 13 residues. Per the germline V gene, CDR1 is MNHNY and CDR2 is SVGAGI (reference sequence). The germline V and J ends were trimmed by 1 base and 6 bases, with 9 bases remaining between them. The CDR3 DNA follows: TGTGCCAGCAGTTACTTCAGCTCAAATGGCTACACCTTC. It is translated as CASSYFSSNGYTF.

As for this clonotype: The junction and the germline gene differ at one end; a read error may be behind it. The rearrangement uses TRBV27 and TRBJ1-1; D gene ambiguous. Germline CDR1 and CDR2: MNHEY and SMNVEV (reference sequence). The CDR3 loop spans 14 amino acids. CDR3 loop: CASRLGFTNTEAFF. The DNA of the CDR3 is TGTGCCAGCCGTTTAGGATTTACGAACACTGAAGCTTTCTTT.

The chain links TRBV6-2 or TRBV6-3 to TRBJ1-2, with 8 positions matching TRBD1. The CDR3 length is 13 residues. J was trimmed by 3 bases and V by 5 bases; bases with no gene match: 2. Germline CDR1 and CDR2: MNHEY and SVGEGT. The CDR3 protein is CASSTGQDYGYTF. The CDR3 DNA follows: TGTGCCAGCAGTACGGGACAGGACTATGGCTACACCTTC.

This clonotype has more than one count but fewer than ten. CDR3: CASSPLVGGEQFF. CDR3 nucleotide sequence: TGTGCCAGCAGTCCCCTCGTGGGTGGTGAGCAGTTCTTC. The J gene is TRBJ2-1, the V gene TRBV27; D call uncertain. CDR3 length: 13 amino acids. The V and J ends lost 5 bases and 9 bases respectively, with 14 bases between them. The germline V gene has CDR1 MNHEY and CDR2 SMNVEV (reference sequence).

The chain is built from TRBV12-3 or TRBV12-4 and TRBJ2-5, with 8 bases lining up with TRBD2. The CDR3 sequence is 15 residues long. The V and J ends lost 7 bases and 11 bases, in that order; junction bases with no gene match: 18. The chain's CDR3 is CASTQGTAGDQAQYF. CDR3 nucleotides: TGTGCCAGCACCCAGGGTACAGCGGGAGACCAGGCGCAGTACTTC.

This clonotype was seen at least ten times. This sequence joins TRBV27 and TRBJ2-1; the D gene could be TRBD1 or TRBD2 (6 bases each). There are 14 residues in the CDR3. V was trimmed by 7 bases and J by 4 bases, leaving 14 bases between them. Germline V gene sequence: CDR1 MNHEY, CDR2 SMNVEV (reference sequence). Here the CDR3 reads CASNHGGAYNEQFF. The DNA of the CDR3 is TGTGCCAGCAATCACGGGGGCGCATACAATGAGCAGTTCTTC.

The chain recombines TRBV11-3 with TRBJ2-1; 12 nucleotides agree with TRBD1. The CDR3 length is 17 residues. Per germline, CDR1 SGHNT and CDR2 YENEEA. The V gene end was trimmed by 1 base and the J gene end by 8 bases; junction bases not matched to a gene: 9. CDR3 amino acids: CASSLASGTGGRDEQFF. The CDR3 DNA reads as TGTGCCAGCAGCTTAGCCTCCGGGACAGGGGGCCGGGATGAGCAGTTCTTC.

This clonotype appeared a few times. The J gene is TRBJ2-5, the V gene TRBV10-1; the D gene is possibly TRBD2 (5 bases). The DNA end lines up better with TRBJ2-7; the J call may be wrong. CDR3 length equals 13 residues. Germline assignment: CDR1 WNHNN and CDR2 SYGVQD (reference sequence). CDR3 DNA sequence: TGCGCCAGCAGTGGGTCGGGAATGTACGAGCAGTACTTC. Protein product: CASSGSGMYEQYF.

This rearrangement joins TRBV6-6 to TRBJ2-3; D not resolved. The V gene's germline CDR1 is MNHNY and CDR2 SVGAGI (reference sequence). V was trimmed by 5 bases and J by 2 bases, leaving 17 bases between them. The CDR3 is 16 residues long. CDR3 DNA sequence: TGTGCCAGCAGTATCCACAATTTTCCGGACACAGATACGCAGTATTTT. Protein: CASSIHNFPDTDTQYF.

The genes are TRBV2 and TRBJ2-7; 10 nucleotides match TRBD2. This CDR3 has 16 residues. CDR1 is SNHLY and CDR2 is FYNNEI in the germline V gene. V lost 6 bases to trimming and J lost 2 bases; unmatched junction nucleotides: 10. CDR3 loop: CASRDAGTSATYEQYF. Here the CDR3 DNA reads TGTGCCAGCAGGGACGCCGGGACTAGCGCTACCTACGAGCAGTACTTC.

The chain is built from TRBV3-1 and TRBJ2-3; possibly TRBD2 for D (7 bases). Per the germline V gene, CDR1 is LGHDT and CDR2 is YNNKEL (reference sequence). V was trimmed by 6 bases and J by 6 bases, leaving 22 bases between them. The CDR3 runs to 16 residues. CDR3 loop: CASRPTVGGRDDTQYF. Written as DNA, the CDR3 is TGTGCCAGCAGGCCAACAGTCGGGGGGCGGGATGATACGCAGTATTTT.

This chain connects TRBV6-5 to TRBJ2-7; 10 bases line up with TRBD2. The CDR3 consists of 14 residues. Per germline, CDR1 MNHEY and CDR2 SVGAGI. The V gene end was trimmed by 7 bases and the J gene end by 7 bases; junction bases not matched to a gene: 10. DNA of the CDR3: TGTGCCAGCACCCAGGGGGGGACTAGCGATGAGCAGTACTTC. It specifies CASTQGGTSDEQYF.

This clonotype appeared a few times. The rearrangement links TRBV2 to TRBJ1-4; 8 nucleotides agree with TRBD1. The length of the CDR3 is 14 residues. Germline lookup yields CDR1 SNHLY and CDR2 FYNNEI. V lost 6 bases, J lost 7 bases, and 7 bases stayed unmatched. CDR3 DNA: TGTGCCAGCAGACCCAGGGGGCATGGTGAAAAACTGTTTTTT. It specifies CASRPRGHGEKLFF. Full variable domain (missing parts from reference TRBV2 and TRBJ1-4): EPEVTQTPSHQVTQMGQEVILRCVPISNHLYFYWYRQILGQKVEFLVSFYNNEISEKSEIFDDQFSVERPDGSNFTLKIRSTKLEDSAMYFCASRPRGHGEKLFFGSGTQLSVL.

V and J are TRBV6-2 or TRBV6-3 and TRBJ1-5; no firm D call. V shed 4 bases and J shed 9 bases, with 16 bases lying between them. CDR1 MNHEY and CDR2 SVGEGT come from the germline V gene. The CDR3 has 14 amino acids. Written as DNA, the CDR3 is TGTGCCAGCAGTTCCGCCCTGCCCACGAGGCCCCAGCATTTT. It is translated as CASSSALPTRPQHF.